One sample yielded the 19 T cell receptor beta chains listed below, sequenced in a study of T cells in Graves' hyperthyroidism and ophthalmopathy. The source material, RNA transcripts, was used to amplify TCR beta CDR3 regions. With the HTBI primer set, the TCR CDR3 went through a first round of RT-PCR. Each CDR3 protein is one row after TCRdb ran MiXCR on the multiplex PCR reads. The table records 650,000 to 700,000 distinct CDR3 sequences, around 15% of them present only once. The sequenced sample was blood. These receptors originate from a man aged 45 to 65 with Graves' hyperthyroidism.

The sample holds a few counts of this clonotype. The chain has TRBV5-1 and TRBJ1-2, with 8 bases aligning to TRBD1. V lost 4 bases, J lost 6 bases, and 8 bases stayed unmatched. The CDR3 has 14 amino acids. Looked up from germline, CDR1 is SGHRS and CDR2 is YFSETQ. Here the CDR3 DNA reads TGCGCCAGCAGCCTGGACAGGGCGCCTGATGGCTACACCTTC. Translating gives CASSLDRAPDGYTF.

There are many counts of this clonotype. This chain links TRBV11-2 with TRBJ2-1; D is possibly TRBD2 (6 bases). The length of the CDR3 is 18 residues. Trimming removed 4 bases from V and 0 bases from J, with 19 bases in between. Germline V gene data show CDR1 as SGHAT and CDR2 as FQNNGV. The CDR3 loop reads CASSYSRLVVFSYNEQFF. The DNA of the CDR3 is TGTGCCAGCAGCTACTCGAGACTAGTTGTCTTCTCCTACAATGAGCAGTTCTTC.

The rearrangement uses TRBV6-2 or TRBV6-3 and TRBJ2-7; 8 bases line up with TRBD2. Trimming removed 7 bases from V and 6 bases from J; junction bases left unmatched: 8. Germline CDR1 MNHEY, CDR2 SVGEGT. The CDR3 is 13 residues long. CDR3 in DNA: TGTGCCAGCACGGCTAGCGGGCTGGGCGAGCAGTACTTC. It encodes CASTASGLGEQYF.

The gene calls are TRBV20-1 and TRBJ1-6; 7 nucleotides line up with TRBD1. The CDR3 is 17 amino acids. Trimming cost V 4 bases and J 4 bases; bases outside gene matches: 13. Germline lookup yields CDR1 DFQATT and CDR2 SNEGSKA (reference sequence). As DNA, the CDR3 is TGCAGTGCTATCCAGGACAGGAAAAGTATTTATAATTCACCCCTCCACTTT. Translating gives CSAIQDRKSIYNSPLHF.

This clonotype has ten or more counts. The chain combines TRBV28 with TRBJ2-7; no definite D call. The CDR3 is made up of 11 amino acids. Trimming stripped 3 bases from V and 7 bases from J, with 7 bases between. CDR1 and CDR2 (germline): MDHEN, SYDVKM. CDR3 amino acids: CASSFGWEQYF. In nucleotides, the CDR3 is TGTGCCAGCAGTTTTGGATGGGAGCAGTACTTC.

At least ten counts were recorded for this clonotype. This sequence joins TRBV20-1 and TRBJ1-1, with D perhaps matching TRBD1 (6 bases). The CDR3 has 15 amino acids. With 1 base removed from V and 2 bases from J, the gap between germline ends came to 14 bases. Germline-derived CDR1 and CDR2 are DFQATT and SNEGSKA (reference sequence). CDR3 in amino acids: CSARGRGVANTEAFF. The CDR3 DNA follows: TGCAGTGCTAGAGGTAGGGGGGTTGCAAACACTGAAGCTTTCTTT.

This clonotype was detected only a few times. The CDR3, as DNA: TGTGCCAGCAGTGTGGAGCCAGCGGAGGCCACCGGGGAGCTGTTTTTT. Protein sequence: CASSVEPAEATGELFF. The chain employs TRBV12-3 or TRBV12-4 and TRBJ2-2, with D maybe TRBD2 (5 bases). This CDR3 region has 16 residues. Trimming pared 5 bases from V and 4 bases from J, leaving 17 bases between.

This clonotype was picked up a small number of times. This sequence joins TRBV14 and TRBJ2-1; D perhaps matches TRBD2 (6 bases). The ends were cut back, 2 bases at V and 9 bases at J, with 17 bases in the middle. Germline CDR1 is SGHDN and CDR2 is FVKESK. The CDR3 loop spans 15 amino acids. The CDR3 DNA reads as TGTGCCAGCAGCCAAATGGTGGACTACAAGCGTGAGCAGTTCTTC. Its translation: CASSQMVDYKREQFF.

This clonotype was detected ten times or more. The CDR3 here is CASSSRSNRGWAPLHF. CDR3 bases: TGTGCCAGCAGTTCCCGTAGTAACAGGGGGTGGGCACCCCTCCACTTT. The rearrangement uses TRBV12-3 or TRBV12-4 and TRBJ1-6; 8 nucleotides align to TRBD1. The CDR3 has 16 residues. The J segment lost 11 bases and the V segment lost 4 bases, leaving 13 bases of the junction unmatched.

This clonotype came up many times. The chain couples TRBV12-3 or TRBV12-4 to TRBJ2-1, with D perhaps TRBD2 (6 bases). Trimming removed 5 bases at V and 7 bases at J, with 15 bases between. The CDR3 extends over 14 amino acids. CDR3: CASSRNHGGNEQFF. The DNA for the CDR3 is TGTGCCAGCAGTCGAAACCACGGAGGGAATGAGCAGTTCTTC.

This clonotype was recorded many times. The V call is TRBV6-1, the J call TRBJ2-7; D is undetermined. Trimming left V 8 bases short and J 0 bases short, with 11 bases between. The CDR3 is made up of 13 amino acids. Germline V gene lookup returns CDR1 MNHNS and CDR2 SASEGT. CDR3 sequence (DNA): TGTGCCAGCTCTCCGAGCAACTCCTACGAGCAGTACTTC. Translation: CASSPSNSYEQYF.

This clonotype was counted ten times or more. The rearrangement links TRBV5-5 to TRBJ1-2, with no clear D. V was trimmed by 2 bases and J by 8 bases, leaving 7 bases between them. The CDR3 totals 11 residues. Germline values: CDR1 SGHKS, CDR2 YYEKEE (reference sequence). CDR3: CASSFPGGYTF. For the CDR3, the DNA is TGTGCCAGCAGCTTCCCGGGCGGCTACACCTTC.

The CDR3 region is CASSLSVQGEKLFF. The DNA for the CDR3 is TGTGCCAGCAGCTTGTCGGTCCAGGGGGAAAAACTGTTTTTT. The chain uses TRBV7-9 and TRBJ1-4; TRBD1 might be the D (6 bases). The CDR3 is 14 residues long. Per the germline V gene, CDR1 is SEHNR and CDR2 is FQNEAQ (reference sequence). V lost 3 bases, J lost 8 bases, and 13 bases lay in between. Complete variable domain (other parts from reference TRBV7-9 and TRBJ1-4): DTGVSQNPRHKITKRGQNVTFRCDPISEHNRLYWYRQTLGQGPEFLTYFQNEAQLEKSRLLSDRFSAERPKGSFSTLEIQRTEQGDSAMYLCASSLSVQGEKLFFGSGTQLSVL.

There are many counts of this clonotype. The DNA for the CDR3 is TGTGCCAGCGCCCGGGGGGGCAAGACCCAGTACTTC. It encodes CASARGGKTQYF. This rearrangement joins TRBV28 to TRBJ2-5; 8 bases line up with TRBD2. Germline V gene sequence: CDR1 MDHEN, CDR2 SYDVKM. CDR3 length: 12 amino acids. J was trimmed by 6 bases and V by 8 bases; bases with no gene match: 5.

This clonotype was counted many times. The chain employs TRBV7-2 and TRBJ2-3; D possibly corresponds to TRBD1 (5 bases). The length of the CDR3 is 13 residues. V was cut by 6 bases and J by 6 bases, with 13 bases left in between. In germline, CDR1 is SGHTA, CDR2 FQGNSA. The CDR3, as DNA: TGTGCCAGCAGTTTACGCAGGGCTGATACGCAGTATTTT. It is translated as CASSLRRADTQYF.

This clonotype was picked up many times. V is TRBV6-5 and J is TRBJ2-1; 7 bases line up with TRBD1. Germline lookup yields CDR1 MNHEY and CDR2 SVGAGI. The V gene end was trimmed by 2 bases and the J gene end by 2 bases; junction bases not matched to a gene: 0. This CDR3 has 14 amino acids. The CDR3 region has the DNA TGTGCCAGCAGTTACGGGACAGCCTACAATGAGCAGTTCTTC. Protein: CASSYGTAYNEQFF.

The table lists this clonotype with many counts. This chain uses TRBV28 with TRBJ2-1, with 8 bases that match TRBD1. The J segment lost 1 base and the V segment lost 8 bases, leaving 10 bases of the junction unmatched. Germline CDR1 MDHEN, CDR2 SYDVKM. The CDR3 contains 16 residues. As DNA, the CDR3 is TGTGCCAGCCTCCGGACAGGGCCTTTATCCTACAATGAGCAGTTCTTC. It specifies CASLRTGPLSYNEQFF.

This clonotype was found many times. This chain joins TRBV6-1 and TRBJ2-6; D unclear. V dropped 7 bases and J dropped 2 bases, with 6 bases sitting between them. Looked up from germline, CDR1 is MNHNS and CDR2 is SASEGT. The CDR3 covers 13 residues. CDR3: CASNRAGANVLTF. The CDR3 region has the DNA TGTGCCAGCAACCGAGCTGGGGCCAACGTCCTGACTTTC.

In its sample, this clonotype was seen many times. For the CDR3, the DNA is TGTGCCAGTAGTTACAGTATCACCGGGGAGCTGTTTTTT. It translates to CASSYSITGELFF. V usage is TRBV19 and J usage is TRBJ2-2; unclear D gene. The CDR3 has 13 residues. Trimming removed 5 bases from V and 4 bases from J, with 8 bases in between. Germline V CDR1 and CDR2: LNHDA, SQIVND (reference sequence).